The 25 T cell receptor beta chains below were found in one sample sequenced in a study of blood T cell repertoires in COVID-19. Generated by immunoSEQ multiplex PCR, the TCRdb table keeps only in-frame clones and is missing some. The sample carries about 100,000 clones, roughly 90% recorded once. The sample taken for sequencing was peripheral blood. The receptor source for this set is a man in his sixties with acute or convalescent COVID-19.

The chain employs TRBV11-2 and TRBJ2-3; TRBD1 might be the D (6 bases). The V and J ends lost 5 bases and 0 bases respectively, with 12 bases between them. CDR3 length equals 15 residues. Germline V lookup: CDR1 SGHAT, CDR2 FQNNGV. The chain's CDR3 is CASSPQQGSTDTQYF. In DNA form, the CDR3 reads TGTGCCAGCAGCCCCCAACAGGGTAGCACAGATACGCAGTATTTT.

The chain couples TRBV7-9 to TRBJ1-1; D gene uncertain. With 5 bases removed from V and 0 bases from J, the gap between germline ends came to 13 bases. Per the germline V gene, CDR1 is SEHNR and CDR2 is FQNEAQ (reference sequence). The CDR3 has 15 amino acids. In DNA, the CDR3 is TGTGCCAGCAGCCCCCAAGGGAGTTTGAACACTGAAGCTTTCTTT. Residues: CASSPQGSLNTEAFF.

V gene TRBV9 combines with J gene TRBJ2-1, with D possibly matching TRBD1 (6 bases). The germline V and J ends were trimmed by 3 bases and 4 bases, with 14 bases remaining between them. The CDR3 runs to 15 residues. Germline lookup yields CDR1 SGDLS and CDR2 YYNGEE. This chain's CDR3 is CASSATGFYYNEQFF. The CDR3 nucleotides read TGTGCCAGCAGCGCAACAGGGTTCTATTACAATGAGCAGTTCTTC.

The gene calls are TRBV28 and TRBJ2-2; possibly TRBD2 for D (5 bases). Germline CDR1 MDHEN, CDR2 SYDVKM. Trimming cost V 3 bases and J 6 bases, with 14 bases left between them. The CDR3 has 15 residues. Here the CDR3 DNA reads TGTGCCAGCAGTTTCGGCCGAGGGATCCCCGGGGAGCTGTTTTTT. It translates to CASSFGRGIPGELFF.

This clone was counted a single time. The gene calls are TRBV2 and TRBJ2-5; the match to TRBD1 covers 8 bases. Losses at the gene ends were 3 bases for V and 1 base for J; bases not matched to a gene: 4. The CDR3 extends over 15 amino acids. Germline V gene sequence: CDR1 SNHLY, CDR2 FYNNEI. The CDR3 protein is CASSDGTGPQETQYF. CDR3 nucleotides: TGTGCCAGCAGTGATGGGACAGGACCCCAAGAGACCCAGTACTTC.

The V and J genes are TRBV9 and TRBJ2-2, with TRBD2 matching 11 bases. The CDR3 consists of 16 residues. From germline, CDR1 is SGDLS and CDR2 YYNGEE. V dropped 4 bases and J dropped 7; count of bases not matched to a gene: 9. CDR3 sequence (DNA): TGTGCCAGCAGCCCTAGCGGGAGGAGGATGAACGGGGAGCTGTTTTTT. This codes for CASSPSGRRMNGELFF.

This chain connects TRBV6-5 to TRBJ1-1; D is possibly TRBD1 (6 bases). CDR3 length equals 14 residues. CDR1 and CDR2 (germline): MNHEY, SVGAGI. V was clipped by 4 bases and J by 6 bases, with 15 bases between them. For the CDR3, the DNA is TGTGCCAGCAGTTCCCGGGACATTCCCCCTGAAGCTTTCTTT. Translated, it gives CASSSRDIPPEAFF.

The chain couples TRBV2 to TRBJ2-5; the D gene is possibly TRBD1 (6 bases). The CDR3 extends over 13 amino acids. The V and J ends lost 10 bases and 4 bases respectively, with 16 bases between them. CDR1 SNHLY and CDR2 FYNNEI come from the germline V gene. The CDR3 nucleotides read TGTGCCACCAGGGGTCCCGCAGGAGAGACCCAGTACTTC. Translated: CATRGPAGETQYF.

This sequence joins TRBV28 and TRBJ2-1; 11 bases agree with TRBD1. With V trimmed by 10 bases and J by 6 bases, 11 bases remained unmatched. The CDR3 is 15 amino acids. Germline CDR1 MDHEN, CDR2 SYDVKM. The CDR3 reads CATKGAGQGVNEQFF. For the CDR3, the DNA is TGTGCCACCAAAGGGGCGGGACAGGGGGTCAATGAGCAGTTCTTC. The full variable domain, rest sourced from reference TRBV28 and TRBJ2-1, is DVKVTQSSRYLVKRTGEKVFLECVQDMDHENMFWYRQDPGLGLRLIYFSYDVKMKEKGDIPEGYSVSREKKERFSLILESASTNQTSMYLCATKGAGQGVNEQFFGPGTRLTVL.

This chain uses TRBV5-8 with TRBJ1-1, with 7 bases that match TRBD1. V was clipped by 1 base and J by 10 bases; unmatched bases: 4. The CDR3 extends over 12 amino acids. Germline V gives CDR1 SGHTS, CDR2 YDEGEE. Here the CDR3 reads CASSLIAGGAFF. CDR3 in DNA: TGTGCCAGCAGCTTGATTGCAGGGGGAGCTTTCTTT.

Written as DNA, the CDR3 is TGTGCCAGCAGCTTAGGCGACAGGGGGTACGAGCAGTACTTC. Its translation: CASSLGDRGYEQYF. V and J are TRBV13 and TRBJ2-7; 9 bases line up with TRBD1. The CDR3 spans 14 residues. Germline CDR1 is PRHDT and CDR2 is FYEKMQ (reference sequence). With 0 bases clipped from V and 4 bases from J, the junction kept 1 base outside the gene matches.

This CDR3 is CASSLTLEGRAFF. Here the CDR3 DNA reads TGTGCCAGCAGCTTAACGTTGGAGGGCCGGGCTTTCTTT. J is TRBJ1-1 and V is TRBV7-3; the D is unclear. The V gene's germline CDR1 is SGHTA and CDR2 FQGTGA. The V gene lost 0 bases and the J gene lost 11 bases, with 13 bases spanning the gap. The CDR3 is 13 residues long.

The V gene is TRBV19, the J gene TRBJ1-5, with D perhaps TRBD1 (6 bases). This CDR3 is built from 15 residues. V lost 6 bases and J lost 2, with 14 bases in between. Germline lookup yields CDR1 LNHDA and CDR2 SQIVND (reference sequence). CDR3 sequence: CASRAHSGGNQPQHF. For the CDR3, the DNA is TGTGCCAGTAGGGCACATTCAGGGGGCAATCAGCCCCAGCATTTT.

The chain carries TRBV30 and TRBJ2-7; 8 bases agree with TRBD1. The CDR3 runs 14 residues. Germline lookup yields CDR1 GTSNPN and CDR2 SVGIG (reference sequence). Trimming removed 2 bases from V and 7 bases from J; junction bases left unmatched: 10. CDR3: CAWSKPDRGGEQYV. CDR3 sequence (DNA): TGTGCCTGGAGTAAACCTGACAGGGGTGGTGAGCAGTACGTC.

The J gene is TRBJ2-1, the V gene TRBV7-3; TRBD2 aligns across 9 bases. The CDR3 runs 13 residues. Trimming at V came to 5 bases and at J to 10 bases, leaving 6 bases not matched to a gene. Germline values: CDR1 SGHTA, CDR2 FQGTGA. The CDR3 is CASSPNLAGEQFF. The CDR3 DNA reads as TGTGCCAGCAGCCCGAACCTAGCGGGAGAGCAGTTCTTC.

The chain recombines TRBV6-5 with TRBJ1-2; no firm D call. The V gene's germline CDR1 is MNHEY and CDR2 SVGAGI. The CDR3 runs to 14 residues. V was trimmed by 6 bases and J by 4 bases, leaving 15 bases between them. CDR3 sequence reads: CASSQTVNGYGYTF. The DNA for the CDR3 is TGTGCCAGCAGCCAAACGGTCAACGGCTATGGCTACACCTTC.

Of note for this clone: At one end the junction does not follow the germline gene, possibly because of a read error. The CDR3, as DNA: TGTGCCAGTAGCGGGGCCTTCGATACGCAGTATTTT. Amino acids: CASSGAFDTQYF. The chain recombines TRBV9 with TRBJ2-3, with 8 bases that match TRBD2. This CDR3 contains 12 residues. Germline-derived CDR1 and CDR2 are SGDLS and YYNGEE. The full variable domain, with the rest looked up from reference TRBV9 and TRBJ2-3, is DSGVTQTPKHLITATGQRVTLRCSPRSGDLSVYWYQQSLDQGLQFLIQYYNGEERAKGNILERFSAQQFPDLHSELNLSSLELGDSALYFCASSGAFDTQYFGPGTRLTVL.

The chain carries TRBV30 and TRBJ2-7; 12 bases fit TRBD2. The CDR3 spans 15 residues. The trim removed 2 bases at V and 4 bases at J, leaving 6 bases unmatched. Germline CDR1 and CDR2: GTSNPN and SVGIG (reference sequence). CDR3 protein: CAWSLTSGRSYEQYF. CDR3 nucleotide sequence: TGTGCCTGGAGTTTGACTAGCGGGAGAAGTTACGAGCAGTACTTC.

The chain employs TRBV7-9 and TRBJ1-1, with D unclear. This CDR3 spans 11 amino acids. Germline values: CDR1 SEHNR, CDR2 FQNEAQ (reference sequence). Trimming shortened V by 6 bases and J by 3 bases, and 5 bases separated the two germline ends. This CDR3 is CASRADTEAFF. DNA of the CDR3: TGTGCCAGCAGGGCGGACACTGAAGCTTTCTTT.

This clone has more than one count but fewer than ten. The gene calls are TRBV28 and TRBJ2-3; TRBD2 agrees at 11 bases. The V and J ends lost 2 bases and 4 bases, in that order; junction bases with no gene match: 5. CDR3 length equals 16 residues. In germline, CDR1 is MDHEN, CDR2 SYDVKM. The CDR3 spells CASSLVSGRAADTQYF. The CDR3 DNA is TGTGCCAGCAGTTTAGTTAGCGGGAGGGCCGCAGATACGCAGTATTTT.

This clone came up a few times. V gene TRBV10-3 combines with J gene TRBJ2-7; 11 nucleotides match TRBD2. The CDR3 has 18 residues. Germline loops: CDR1 ENHRY, CDR2 SYGVKD. V lost 0 bases, J lost 2 bases, and 9 bases stayed unmatched. The CDR3 DNA sequence: TGTGCCATCAGTGAGTCTGTAAGGGGACTAGCGGAGACCTACGAGCAGTACTTC. Its translation is CAISESVRGLAETYEQYF.

As to this clone: The junction departs from germline at one end; a sequencing error may be responsible. J is TRBJ2-1 and V is TRBV7-7, with D perhaps TRBD2 (6 bases). Germline CDR1 SSHAT, CDR2 FNYEAQ (reference sequence). The CDR3 sequence is 16 residues long. CDR3 sequence reads: CASSLAYVGGLNEQFF. CDR3 DNA: TGTGCTAGCAGCTTAGCGTATGTAGGAGGGCTAAATGAGCAGTTCTTC.

J is TRBJ2-3 and V is TRBV5-1; TRBD1 agrees at 7 bases. CDR3 length equals 16 residues. V was pared by 3 bases and J by 3 bases, with 10 bases of the junction left unmatched. CDR1 is SGHRS and CDR2 is YFSETQ in the germline V gene. The CDR3 DNA follows: TGCGCCAGCAGCTACAGAAACAGGGGACCTACAGATACGCAGTATTTT. Its protein is CASSYRNRGPTDTQYF.

The chain is built from TRBV5-8 and TRBJ1-4, with a tentative D call TRBD1 (6 bases). Trimming left V 4 bases short and J 0 bases short, with 13 bases between. The CDR3 extends over 16 amino acids. Germline CDR1 SGHTS, CDR2 YDEGEE. CDR3 sequence reads: CASSTGTLATNEKLFF. The CDR3 nucleotides are TGTGCCAGCAGCACCGGGACACTTGCAACTAATGAAAAACTGTTTTTT.

The J gene is TRBJ1-2, the V gene TRBV29-1; 7 bases align to TRBD1. Per germline, CDR1 SQVTM and CDR2 ANQGSEA. With V trimmed by 3 bases and J by 3 bases, 1 base remained unmatched. This CDR3 contains 12 residues. In nucleotides, the CDR3 is TGCAGCGTTGACAGGGGGGACTATGGCTACACCTTC. Protein sequence: CSVDRGDYGYTF.